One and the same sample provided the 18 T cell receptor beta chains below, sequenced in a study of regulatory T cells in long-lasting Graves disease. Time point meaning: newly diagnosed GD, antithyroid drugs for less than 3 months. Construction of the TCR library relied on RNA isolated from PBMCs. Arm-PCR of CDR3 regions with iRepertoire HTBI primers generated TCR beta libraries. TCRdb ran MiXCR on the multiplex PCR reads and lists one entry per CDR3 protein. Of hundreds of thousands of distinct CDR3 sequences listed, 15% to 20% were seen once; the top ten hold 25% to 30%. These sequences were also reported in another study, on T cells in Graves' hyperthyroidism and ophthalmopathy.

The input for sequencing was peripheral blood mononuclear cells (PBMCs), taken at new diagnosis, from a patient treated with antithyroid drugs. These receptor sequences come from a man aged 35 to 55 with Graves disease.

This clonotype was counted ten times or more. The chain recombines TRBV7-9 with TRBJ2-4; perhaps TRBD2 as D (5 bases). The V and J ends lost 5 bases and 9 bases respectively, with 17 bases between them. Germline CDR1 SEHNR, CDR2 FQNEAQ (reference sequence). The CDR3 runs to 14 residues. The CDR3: CASSHPREGGIQYF. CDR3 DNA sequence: TGTGCCAGCAGCCACCCCCGAGAGGGTGGCATTCAGTACTTC.

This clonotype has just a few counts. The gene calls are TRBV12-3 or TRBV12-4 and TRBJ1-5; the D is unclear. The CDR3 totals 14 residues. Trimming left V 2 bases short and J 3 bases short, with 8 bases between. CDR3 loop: CASSLSRFNQPQHF. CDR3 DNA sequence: TGTGCCAGCAGTTTATCCAGGTTCAATCAGCCCCAGCATTTT.

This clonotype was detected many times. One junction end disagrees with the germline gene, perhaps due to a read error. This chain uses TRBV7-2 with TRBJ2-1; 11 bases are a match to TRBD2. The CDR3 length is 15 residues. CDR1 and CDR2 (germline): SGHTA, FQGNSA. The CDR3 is CASSRTSGGYNEQFF. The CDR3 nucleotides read TGCGCCAGCAGCCGAACTAGCGGGGGATACAATGAGCAGTTCTTC.

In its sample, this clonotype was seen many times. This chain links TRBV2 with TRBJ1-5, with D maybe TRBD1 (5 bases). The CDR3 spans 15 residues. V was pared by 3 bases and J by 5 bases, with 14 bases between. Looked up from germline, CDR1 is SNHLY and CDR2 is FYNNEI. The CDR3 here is CASSDLAGWDQPQHF. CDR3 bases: TGTGCCAGCAGTGACCTTGCAGGGTGGGATCAGCCCCAGCATTTT.

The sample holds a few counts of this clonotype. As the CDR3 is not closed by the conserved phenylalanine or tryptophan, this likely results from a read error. CDR3 in DNA: TGTGCCAGCAGAGATAGCAATCAGCCCCAGCATTCT. Amino acid sequence: CASRDSNQPQHS. J is TRBJ1-5 and V is TRBV2; D unresolved. The CDR3 is 12 amino acids. Germline values: CDR1 SNHLY, CDR2 FYNNEI. V was cut by 6 bases and J by 0 bases, with 3 bases left in between.

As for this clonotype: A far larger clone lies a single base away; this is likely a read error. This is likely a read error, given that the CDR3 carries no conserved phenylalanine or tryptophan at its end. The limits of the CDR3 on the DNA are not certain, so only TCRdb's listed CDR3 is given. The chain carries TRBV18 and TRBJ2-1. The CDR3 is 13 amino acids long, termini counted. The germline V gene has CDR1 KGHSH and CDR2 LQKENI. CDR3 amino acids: CASSPDRMDTQYL.

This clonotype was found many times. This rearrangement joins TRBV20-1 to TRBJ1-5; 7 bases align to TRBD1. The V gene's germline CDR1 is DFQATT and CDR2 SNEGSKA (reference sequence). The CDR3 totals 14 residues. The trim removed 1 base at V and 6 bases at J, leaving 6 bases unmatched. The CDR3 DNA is TGCAGTGCTAGAGTAAGGGGGCTGGGTCAGCCCCAGCATTTT. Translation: CSARVRGLGQPQHF.

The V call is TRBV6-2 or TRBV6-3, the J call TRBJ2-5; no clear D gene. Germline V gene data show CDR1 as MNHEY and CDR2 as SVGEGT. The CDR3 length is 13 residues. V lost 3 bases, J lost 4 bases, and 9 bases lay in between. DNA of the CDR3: TGTGCCAGCAGTTATGGACGGCTAGAGACCCAGTACTTC. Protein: CASSYGRLETQYF.

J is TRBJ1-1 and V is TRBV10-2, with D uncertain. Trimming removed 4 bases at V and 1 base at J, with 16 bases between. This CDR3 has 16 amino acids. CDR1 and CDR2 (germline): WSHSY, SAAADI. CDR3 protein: CASSVHPGKTNTEAFF. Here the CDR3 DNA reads TGCGCCAGCAGTGTCCACCCTGGTAAGACGAACACTGAAGCTTTCTTT.

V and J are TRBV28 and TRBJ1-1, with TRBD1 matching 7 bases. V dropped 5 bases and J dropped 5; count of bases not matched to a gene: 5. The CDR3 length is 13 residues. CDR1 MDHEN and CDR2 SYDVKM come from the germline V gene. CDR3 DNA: TGTGCCAGCAGTCTACAGGGGTATACTGAAGCTTTCTTT. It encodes CASSLQGYTEAFF.

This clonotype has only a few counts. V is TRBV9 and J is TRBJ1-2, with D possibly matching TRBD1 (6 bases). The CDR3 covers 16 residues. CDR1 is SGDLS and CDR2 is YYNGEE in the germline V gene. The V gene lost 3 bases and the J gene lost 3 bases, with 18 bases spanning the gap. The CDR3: CASSGAGGSDYYGYTF. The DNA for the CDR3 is TGTGCCAGCAGCGGGGCGGGGGGCAGCGATTACTATGGCTACACCTTC.

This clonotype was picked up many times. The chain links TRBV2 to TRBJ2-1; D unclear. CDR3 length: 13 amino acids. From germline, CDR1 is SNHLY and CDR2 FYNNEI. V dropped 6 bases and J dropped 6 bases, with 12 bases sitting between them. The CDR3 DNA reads TGTGCCAGCAGGCAAAACCGGCTCAATGAGCAGTTCTTC. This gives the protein CASRQNRLNEQFF.

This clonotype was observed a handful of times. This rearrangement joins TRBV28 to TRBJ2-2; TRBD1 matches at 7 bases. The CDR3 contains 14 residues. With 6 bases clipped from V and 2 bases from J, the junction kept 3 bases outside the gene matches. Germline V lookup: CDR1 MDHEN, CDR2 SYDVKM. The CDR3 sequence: CASRPGGNTGELFF. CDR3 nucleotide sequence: TGTGCCAGCAGGCCAGGGGGAAACACCGGGGAGCTGTTTTTT.

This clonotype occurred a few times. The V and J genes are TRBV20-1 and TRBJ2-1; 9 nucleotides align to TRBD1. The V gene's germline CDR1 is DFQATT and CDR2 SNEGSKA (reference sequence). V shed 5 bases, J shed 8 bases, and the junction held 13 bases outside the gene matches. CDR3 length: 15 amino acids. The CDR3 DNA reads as TGCAGTGCTGGCTACAGGGGGCTCGGTGTGTATGAGCAGTTCTTC. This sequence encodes CSAGYRGLGVYEQFF.

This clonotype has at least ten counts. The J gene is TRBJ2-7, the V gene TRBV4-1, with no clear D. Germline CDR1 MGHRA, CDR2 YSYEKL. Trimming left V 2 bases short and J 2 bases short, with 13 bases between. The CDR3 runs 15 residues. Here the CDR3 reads CASSQQVDKPYEQYF. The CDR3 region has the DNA TGCGCCAGCAGCCAACAAGTCGACAAGCCCTACGAGCAGTACTTC.

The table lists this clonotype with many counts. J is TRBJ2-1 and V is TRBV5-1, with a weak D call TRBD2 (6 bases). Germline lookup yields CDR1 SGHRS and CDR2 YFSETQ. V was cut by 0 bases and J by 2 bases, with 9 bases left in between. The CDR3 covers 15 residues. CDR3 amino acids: CASSLASVTYNEQFF. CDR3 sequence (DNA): TGCGCCAGCAGCTTGGCTAGCGTCACCTACAATGAGCAGTTCTTC.

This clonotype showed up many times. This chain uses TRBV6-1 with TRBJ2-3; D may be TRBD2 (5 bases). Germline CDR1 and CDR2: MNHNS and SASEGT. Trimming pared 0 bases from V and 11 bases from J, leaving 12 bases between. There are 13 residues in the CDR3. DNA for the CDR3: TGTGCCAGCAGTGAAGCGCGAGGGTCGGGGCAGTATTTT. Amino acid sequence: CASSEARGSGQYF.

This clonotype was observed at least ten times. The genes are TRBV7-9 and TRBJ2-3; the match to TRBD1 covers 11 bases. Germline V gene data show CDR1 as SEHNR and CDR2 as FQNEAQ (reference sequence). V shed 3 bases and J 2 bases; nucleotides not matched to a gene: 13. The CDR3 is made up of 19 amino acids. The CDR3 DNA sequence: TGTGCCAGCAGCTTGGCTAGGACAGGGGGCGACTTCTACACAGATACGCAGTATTTT. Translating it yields CASSLARTGGDFYTDTQYF.